This record covers a single T cell receptor beta chain. The length of the CDR3 is 12 residues. The V and J ends lost 3 bases and 7 bases respectively, with 13 bases between them. Per germline, CDR1 DFQATT and CDR2 SNEGSKA (reference sequence). The sample originates from a study of blood T cells in healthy people across ages. Next came a second PCR, run for roughly 6 to 11 cycles, which used a sample-barcoded 5' primer along with a J-beta primer mix. TCRdb called the 5' RACE reads again in MiXCR, with one record for every CDR3 protein. The data hold 1,100,000 or so distinct CDR3 sequences, with around 43% observed a single time.

The sequenced sample consisted of blood. This chain joins TRBV20-1 and TRBJ2-7; tentative D call: TRBD1 (5 bases). The TCR comes from a woman aged 55-69 years in good health. The CDR3: CSASQGIGEQYF. CDR3 nucleotide sequence: TGCAGTGCTAGTCAGGGAATTGGAGAGCAGTACTTC.